The clone carrying this T cell receptor (beta chain) was recorded at least ten times. MiXCR, applied by TCRdb to the 5' RACE reads, yields one record per CDR3 protein. The sample includes tens of thousands of distinct CDR3 sequences, approximately 4.9% seen only once; the top ten take roughly 34%. This entry belongs to a study of T cells after yellow fever vaccination. General study points: The secondary T-cell response peaked on day 5, not day 15, but was weaker.

The sequence was collected from a man between 18 and 29 years old who received the YFV17D yellow fever vaccine. The sample consisted of PBMCs, either bulk or a sorted T-cell subset (CD4+, CD8+, memory, or dextramer-sorted; not recorded which), taken on the day of the yellow fever booster vaccination.

In nucleotides, the CDR3 is TGTGCCAGCAGTGCTAGCGGGGACACCGGGGAGCTGTTTTTT. Protein product: CASSASGDTGELFF. The chain joins TRBV6-4 to TRBJ2-2; TRBD2 matches 9 bases. Germline V gives CDR1 MRHNA, CDR2 SNTAGT. V lost 4 bases, J lost 3 bases, and 0 bases stayed unmatched. This CDR3 is 14 amino acids long.